The present entry profiles one T cell receptor (beta chain) with its context. Its recognized antigen is unknown. This likely traces to a read error, being one base from a far larger clone. This same CDR3 is encoded by further DNA sequences in the sample. Using the deep immunoSEQ assay, multiplex PCR amplified TCR CDR3 regions from genomic DNA. Genomic DNA extracted from each cell subset was distributed evenly over all wells of several immunoSEQ 96-well plates, and each plate served as one replicate. For unsorted PBMC, approximately 310 ng genomic DNA, equal to 30,000 or so T cell genomes, was loaded into each replicate PCR. Ten immunoSEQ deep assay plates were used to sequence the unsorted PBMC genomic DNA. Purified libraries were measured with a Qubit 3.0 fluorometer, size-checked on a Bioanalyzer 2100, and measured again with the KAPA Library Quantification kit. Each immunoSEQ 96-well plate was sequenced on its own single-read 150-cycle Illumina NextSeq 550 flow cell. Processing in the source paper ran as follows. Because the immunoSEQ output included only junctional sequences and no quality scores, the filtering could not be the same as the filtering used for full-length reads. To assign V/J genes and CDR3, sequences were annotated using PyIR, a Python wrapper for IgBLAST v1.9, with IMGT germline references. Reads were removed for weak V/J assignments (E-value above 1e-6), missing CDR3, stop codons, out-of-frame junctions, or ambiguous translated residues. A V3J clonotype was defined by an identical inferred V gene, J gene, and CDR3 amino acid sequence. To compute the percentage overlap between repertoires, the number of shared unique clonotypes was divided by the size of the smaller repertoire. Repertoire richness was assessed with RTK rarefaction, the Chao1 estimator, and Recon v2.1 estimates of unobserved clonotypes. As stored in TCRdb, this immuneACCESS dataset retains in-frame rearrangements with V and J assigned. A fraction of the clones does not appear; measured against another copy, unresolved V genes explain less than half of the discrepancy, and the remainder lacks a known reason. Clone size and V and J calls were adopted from that table, with D and trimming inferred from the DNA. The sample profile shows more than 400,000 clones; roughly 80% of them were found once. The ten largest account for 10% to 15% of the sample.

There are 14 amino acids in the CDR3, from cysteine to phenylalanine inclusive. Only the CDR3 DNA stays, 42 bases, in frame from base 1. The germline V gene sets CDR1 to SQVTM and CDR2 to ANQGSEA. The donors were healthy, HIV-negative adults with no recently reported acute infections or vaccinations. Only Caucasian adults living in Nashville, Tennessee, USA were represented among the donors. For unsorted samples, 96 million or so PBMCs were counted, and genomic DNA was extracted using the QIAamp DNA Blood Mini kit. Blood was collected by leukapheresis, and PBMCs were isolated by Ficoll-Histopaque density gradient centrifugation and then cryopreserved in liquid nitrogen vapor phase. The data belong to a study of shared clonotypes between healthy human individuals (TCRdb year 2020). As for the study more broadly: The cohort comprised a couple of women and three men aged 18 to 49 years. Blood TCR repertoires of roughly five healthy adults were deeply sequenced to estimate repertoire size and the extent of clonotype sharing between individuals. To increase sequencing depth and limit assay-specific biases, TCR repertoire library preparation and sequencing were carried out by different laboratories using diverse techniques. Between about 0.8 and 9 billion PBMCs per donor were obtained by leukapheresis.

General conclusions and limits of the study: Because the study included a small number of donors, the genetic and exposure-history diversity represented was limited. Sampling was restricted to blood, and TCR repertoires in tissues likely differ from the TCR repertoires found in blood. Pairwise subsampling led to the expectation that sequencing depth would affect the degree of clonotype sharing among donors.

This receptor was identified in a woman aged 40 to 50 in good health. Some clones in this sample may be carry-over from other donors' samples. The sequencing input was PBMCs. The rearranged chain carries TRBV29-1 and TRBJ1-1, with TRBD1 tentatively as D gene (5 bases match). The CDR3 region: CSVVNPGMNTEAFF. The DNA sequence reads TGCAGCGTTGTTAATCCAGGGATGAACACCGAAGCTTTCTTT.